One sample yielded the 7 T cell receptor beta chains listed below, sequenced in a study of T-cell reconstitution after alpha-beta-depleted transplantation in children. It was with unique molecular identifiers that the TCRbeta library was prepared. TCRdb itself ran the PCR reads through MiXCR, one entry per CDR3 protein. Of some 180,000 distinct CDR3 sequences in the sample, about 7% were seen once. Here the sequenced sample was PBMCs, taken before TCRalphabeta/CD19-depleted stem cell transplant. The source is a boy between 2 and 10 years old with acute lymphoblastic leukemia, due to receive a stem cell transplant.

In this sample, this clonotype turned up many times. The rearrangement joins TRBV5-5 to TRBJ2-2, with no clear D. The V gene's germline CDR1 is SGHKS and CDR2 YYEKEE (reference sequence). The V and J ends lost 2 bases and 5 bases respectively, with 7 bases between them. This CDR3 is 13 amino acids long. In DNA, the CDR3 is TGTGCCAGCAGCTTCCCGACGACCGGGGAGCTGTTTTTT. Amino acids: CASSFPTTGELFF.

This clonotype occurred a few times. The rearrangement joins TRBV20-1 to TRBJ2-7; D gene ambiguous. Trimming stripped 2 bases from V and 5 bases from J, with 4 bases between. Germline assignment: CDR1 DFQATT and CDR2 SNEGSKA (reference sequence). CDR3 size: 10 residues. CDR3 amino acids: CSARLHEQYF. CDR3 in DNA: TGCAGTGCTAGACTCCACGAGCAGTACTTC.

Ten or more counts support this clonotype. The chain couples TRBV29-1 to TRBJ1-5; 8 positions agree with TRBD1. This CDR3 region has 15 residues. The germline V gene encodes CDR1 SQVTM and CDR2 ANQGSEA. V dropped 2 bases and J dropped 0; count of bases not matched to a gene: 3. For the CDR3, the DNA is TGCAGCGTTGAAACGGACAGGGCTAGCAATCAGCCCCAGCATTTT. Its protein product is CSVETDRASNQPQHF.

The table lists this clonotype with a few counts. This chain joins TRBV10-3 and TRBJ2-7; 10 bases align to TRBD2. After removal of 2 bases from V and 6 bases from J, the junction contained 7 bases not matched to a gene. There are 15 residues in the CDR3. Germline-derived CDR1 and CDR2 are ENHRY and SYGVKD. The CDR3, as DNA: TGTGCCATCAGTGAGGGGCTAGCGGGAGTTCTCGAGCAGTACTTC. It codes for CAISEGLAGVLEQYF.

This clonotype was seen only a few times. V is TRBV10-3 and J is TRBJ1-1, with TRBD1 matching 8 bases. V lost 6 bases, J lost 4 bases, and 4 bases stayed unmatched. The CDR3 is made up of 13 amino acids. In germline, CDR1 is ENHRY, CDR2 SYGVKD. CDR3 in amino acids: CAIRDRAGTEAFF. The CDR3, as DNA: TGTGCCATCAGGGACAGGGCTGGCACTGAAGCTTTCTTT.

A note on this clonotype: At one end, the junction sequence differs from germline, possibly due to a read error. This chain joins TRBV6-5 and TRBJ2-1, with TRBD2 identical over 9 bases. The CDR3 sequence is 15 residues long. From germline, CDR1 is MNHEY and CDR2 SVGAGI. This chain's CDR3 is CASSYGTSPCNERFF. Here the CDR3 DNA reads TGTGCCAGCAGTTATGGGACTAGCCCTTGCAATGAGCGGTTCTTC.

This clonotype was detected many times. The genes are TRBV18 and TRBJ1-1, with D unresolved. The CDR3 consists of 17 residues. V was cut by 0 bases and J by 1 base, with 15 bases left in between. The germline CDR1 and CDR2 sequences are KGHSH and LQKENI. CDR3 sequence (DNA): TGTGCCAGCTCACCACCGAACAGCCCAACGCCGAACACTGAAGCTTTCTTT. It codes for CASSPPNSPTPNTEAFF.